This entry features one TCR beta chain sequence. PCR used 60 Vbeta primers and 13 Jbeta primers. Data came from immunoSEQ multiplex PCR; TCRdb stores just in-frame clones and leaves some out. The table records about 190,000 clones, 75% to 80% of them present only once. This entry comes from a study of cytomegalovirus exposure and HLA in healthy donors. On the study more broadly: Out of about 180 million T cells, an earlier analysis found roughly 110 million unique TCR beta sequences in total.

This CDR3 is 15 amino acids long. The trim removed 6 bases at V and 4 bases at J, leaving 6 bases unmatched. Germline V lookup: CDR1 SGHNT, CDR2 YENEEA. The chain carries TRBV11-3 and TRBJ2-1; the match to TRBD2 covers 10 bases. This sequence was found in a woman in her thirties in good health and CMV-seropositive. Sequencing was performed on PBMCs. CDR3 sequence: CASSQRTSGYNEQFF. The CDR3 bases are TGTGCCAGCAGTCAAAGGACTAGCGGTTACAATGAGCAGTTCTTC. The full variable domain, its missing parts supplied by reference TRBV11-3 and TRBJ2-1, is EAGVVQSPRYKIIEKKQPVAFWCNPISGHNTLYWYLQNLGQGPELLIRYENEEAVDDSQLPKDRFSAERLKGVDSTLKIQPAELGDSAVYLCASSQRTSGYNEQFFGPGTRLTVL.